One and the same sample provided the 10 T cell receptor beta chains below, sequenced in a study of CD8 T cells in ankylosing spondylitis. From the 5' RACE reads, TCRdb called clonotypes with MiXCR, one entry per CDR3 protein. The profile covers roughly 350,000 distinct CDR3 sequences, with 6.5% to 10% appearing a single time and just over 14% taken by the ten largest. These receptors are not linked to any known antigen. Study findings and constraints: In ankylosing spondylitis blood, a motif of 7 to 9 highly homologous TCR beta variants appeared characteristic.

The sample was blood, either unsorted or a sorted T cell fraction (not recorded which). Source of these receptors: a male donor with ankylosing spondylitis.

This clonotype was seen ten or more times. The CDR3 DNA reads as TGTGCCAGTAGTATGCAGGGGAAAAATGAGCAGTTCTTC. Translation: CASSMQGKNEQFF. The chain is built from TRBV19 and TRBJ2-1, with D maybe TRBD1 (6 bases). V was pared by 3 bases and J by 7 bases, with 10 bases between. Germline CDR1 is LNHDA and CDR2 is SQIVND (reference sequence). The CDR3 totals 13 residues.

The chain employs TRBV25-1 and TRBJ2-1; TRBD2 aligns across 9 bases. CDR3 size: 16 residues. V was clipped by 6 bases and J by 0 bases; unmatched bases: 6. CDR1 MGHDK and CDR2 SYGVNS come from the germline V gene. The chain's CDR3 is CASRESSGSSYNEQFF. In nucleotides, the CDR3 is TGTGCCAGCAGAGAAAGTAGCGGGAGCTCCTACAATGAGCAGTTCTTC.

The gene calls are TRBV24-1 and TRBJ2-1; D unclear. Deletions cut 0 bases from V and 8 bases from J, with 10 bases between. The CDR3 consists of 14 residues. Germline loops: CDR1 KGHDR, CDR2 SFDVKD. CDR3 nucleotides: TGTGCCACCAGTGATTTGGGCACTGACGATGAGCAGTTCTTC. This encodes CATSDLGTDDEQFF.

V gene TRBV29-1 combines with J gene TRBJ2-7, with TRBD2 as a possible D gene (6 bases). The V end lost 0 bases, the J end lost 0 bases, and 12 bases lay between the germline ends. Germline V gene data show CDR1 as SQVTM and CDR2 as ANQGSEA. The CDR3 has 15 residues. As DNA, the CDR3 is TGCAGCGTTGAAGACGGGGGAAGTGGCTCCTACGAGCAGTACTTC. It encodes CSVEDGGSGSYEQYF.

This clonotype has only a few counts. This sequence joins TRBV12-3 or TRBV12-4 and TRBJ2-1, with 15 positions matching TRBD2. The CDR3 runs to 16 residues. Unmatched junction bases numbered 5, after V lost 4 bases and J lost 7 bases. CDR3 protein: CASSSWTSGRGNEQFF. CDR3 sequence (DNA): TGTGCCAGCAGTTCATGGACTAGCGGGAGGGGGAATGAGCAGTTCTTC.

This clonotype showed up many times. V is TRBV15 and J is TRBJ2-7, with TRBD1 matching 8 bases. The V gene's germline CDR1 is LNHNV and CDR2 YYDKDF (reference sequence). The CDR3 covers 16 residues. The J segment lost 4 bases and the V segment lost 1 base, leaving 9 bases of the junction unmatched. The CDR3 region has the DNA TGTGCCACCAGCAGAGGTGCGACAGGGGCGTGGTACGAGCAGTACTTC. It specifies CATSRGATGAWYEQYF.

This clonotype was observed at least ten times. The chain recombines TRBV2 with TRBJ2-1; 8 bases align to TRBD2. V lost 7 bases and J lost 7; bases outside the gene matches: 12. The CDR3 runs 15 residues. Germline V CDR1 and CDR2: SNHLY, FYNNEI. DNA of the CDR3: TGTGCCAGCACCGAGAGGAAGAGCGGGGGTAATGAGCAGTTCTTC. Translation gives CASTERKSGGNEQFF.

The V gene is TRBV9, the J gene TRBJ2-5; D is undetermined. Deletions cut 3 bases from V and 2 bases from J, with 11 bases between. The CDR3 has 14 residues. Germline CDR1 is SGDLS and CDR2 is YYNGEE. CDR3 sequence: CASSASPNQETQYF. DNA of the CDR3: TGTGCCAGCAGCGCCTCACCCAATCAAGAGACCCAGTACTTC.

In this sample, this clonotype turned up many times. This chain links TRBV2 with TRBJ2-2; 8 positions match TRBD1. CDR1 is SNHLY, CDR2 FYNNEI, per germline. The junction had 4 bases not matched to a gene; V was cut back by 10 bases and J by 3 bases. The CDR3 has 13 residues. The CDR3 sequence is CATYRGYTGELFF. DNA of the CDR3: TGTGCCACTTACAGGGGGTACACCGGGGAGCTGTTTTTT.

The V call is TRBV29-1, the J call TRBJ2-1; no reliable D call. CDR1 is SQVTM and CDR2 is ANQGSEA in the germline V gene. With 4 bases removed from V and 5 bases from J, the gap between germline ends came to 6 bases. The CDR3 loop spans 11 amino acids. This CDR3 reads CSVGLNNEQFF. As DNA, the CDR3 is TGCAGCGTTGGACTTAACAATGAGCAGTTCTTC.